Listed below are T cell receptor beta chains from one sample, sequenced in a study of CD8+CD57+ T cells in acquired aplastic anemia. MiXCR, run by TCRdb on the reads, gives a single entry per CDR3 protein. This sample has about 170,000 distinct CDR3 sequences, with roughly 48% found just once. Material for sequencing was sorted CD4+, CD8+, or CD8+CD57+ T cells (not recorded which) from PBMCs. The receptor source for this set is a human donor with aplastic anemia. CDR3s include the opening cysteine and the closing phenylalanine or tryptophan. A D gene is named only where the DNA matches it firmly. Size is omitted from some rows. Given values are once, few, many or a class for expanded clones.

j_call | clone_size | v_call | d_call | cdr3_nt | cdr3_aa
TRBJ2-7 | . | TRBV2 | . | TGTGCCAGCAGTGGCGTCACCAACGAGCAGTACTTC | CASSGVTNEQYF
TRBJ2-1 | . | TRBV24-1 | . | TGTGCCACCAGTGCTCAGACAGGTTCCTACAATGAGCAGTTCTTC | CATSAQTGSYNEQFF
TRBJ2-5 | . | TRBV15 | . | TGTGCCACCAGCAGACCGATGGAGACCCAGTACTTC | CATSRPMETQYF
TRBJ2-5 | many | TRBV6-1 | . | TGTGCCAGCAGTGAGCTAGCCCAAGAGACCCAGTACTTC | CASSELAQETQYF
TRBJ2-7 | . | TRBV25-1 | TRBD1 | TGTGCCAGCAGTGCGGCAACCGGGACAGGGTCCTACGAGCAGTACTTC | CASSAATGTGSYEQYF
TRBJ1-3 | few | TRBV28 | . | TGTGCCAGCTCCTCCGGGGCAGGGTATGGAAACACCATATATTTT | CASSSGAGYGNTIYF
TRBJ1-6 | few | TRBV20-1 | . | TGCAGTGCTAGTCGGGACCCACGTGGTTTTGATTATTCACCCCTCCACTTT | CSASRDPRGFDYSPLHF
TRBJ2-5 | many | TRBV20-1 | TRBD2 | TGCAGTGCTAGAGCCTTGGCGGGGGGCTCTATCCAAGAGACCCAGTACTTC | CSARALAGGSIQETQYF
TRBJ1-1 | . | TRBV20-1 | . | TGCAGTTACTCGAGCGGGTTGATGAACACTGAAGCTTTCTTT | CSYSSGLMNTEAFF
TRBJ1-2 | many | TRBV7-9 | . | TGTGCCAGCAGCCCTGACAGTACCGATGGCTACACCTTC | CASSPDSTDGYTF
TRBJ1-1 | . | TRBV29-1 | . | TGCAGCGTTGTATCCGGGGTAGAAGCTTTCTTT | CSVVSGVEAFF
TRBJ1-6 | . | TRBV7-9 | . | TGTGCCAGCAGCTTACGACCCAATTCACCCCTCCACTTT | CASSLRPNSPLHF
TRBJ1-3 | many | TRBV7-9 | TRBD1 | TGTGCCAGCATTCTCCAGGGGGCGGTTGGAAACACCATATATTTT | CASILQGAVGNTIYF
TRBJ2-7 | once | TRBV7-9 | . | TGTGCCAGCAGCCCACGACGGGGCTACGAGCAGTACTTC | CASSPRRGYEQYF
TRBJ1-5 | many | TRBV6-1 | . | TGTGCCAGCAGTGTGACGGTAATCCCTAATCAGCCCCAGCATTTT | CASSVTVIPNQPQHF
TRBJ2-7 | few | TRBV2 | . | TGTGCCAGCCAGGAGAGGGGGGGGTTAAACGAGCAGTACTTC | CASQERGGLNEQYF
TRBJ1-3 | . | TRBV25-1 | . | TGTGCCAGCAATGATTTTGGAAACACCATAGATTTT | CASNDFGNTIDF
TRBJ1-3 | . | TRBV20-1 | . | TGCAGTGTCGGCAAGGACAGCTCTGGAACCACCATATATTTT | CSVGKDSSGTTIYF
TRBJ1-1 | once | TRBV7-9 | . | TGTGCCAGCAGCTTAGTACAGGCTGAAGCTTTCTTT | CASSLVQAEAFF
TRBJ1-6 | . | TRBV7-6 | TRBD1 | TGTGCCAGCAGCTCAAGACAGGGATTAAATTCACCCCTCCACTTT | CASSSRQGLNSPLHF
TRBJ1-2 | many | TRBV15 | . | TGTGCCACCAGCAGAGATCTGTCTCCGGGACCAGGGGGCTACACCTTC | CATSRDLSPGPGGYTF
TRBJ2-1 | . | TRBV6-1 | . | TGTGCCAGCAGCCGCCGGACAGTAAAGAGCAATGAGCAGTTCTTC | CASSRRTVKSNEQFF
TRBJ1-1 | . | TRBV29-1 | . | TGCAGCGGCGCGGGACACGCCACTGAAGCTTTCTTT | CSGAGHATEAFF
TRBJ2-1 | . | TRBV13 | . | TGTGCCAGCAGCGAGGGACTCGCCTCCACCAACAATGAGCAGTTCTTC | CASSEGLASTNNEQFF
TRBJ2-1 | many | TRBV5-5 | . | TGTGCCAGCAGCTTGTTGGGGGGCGCGAGCTCCTACAATGAGCAGTTCTTC | CASSLLGGASSYNEQFF
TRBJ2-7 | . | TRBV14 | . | TGTGCCAGCAGCCAAGACACAGGTCAGGCCCCCTACGAGCAGTACTTC | CASSQDTGQAPYEQYF
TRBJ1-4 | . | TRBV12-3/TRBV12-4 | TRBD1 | TGTGCCAGCAGTACGGACAGGGGGCTGACTAATGAAAAACTGTTTTTT | CASSTDRGLTNEKLFF
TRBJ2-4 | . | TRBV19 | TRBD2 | TGTGCCAGTGGGAAAGCGGGGGGACAAAACATTCAGTACTTC | CASGKAGGQNIQYF
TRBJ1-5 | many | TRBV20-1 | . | TGCAGTGCTAGGAGGGGGAGGGCCAATCAGCCCCAGCATTTT | CSARRGRANQPQHF
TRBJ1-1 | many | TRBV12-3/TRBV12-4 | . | TGTGCCAGCAGCTTAAAGGATGAAGCTTTCTTT | CASSLKDEAFF
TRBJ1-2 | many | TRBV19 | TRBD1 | TGTGCCAGTAGTAAGGTACAGGGGGACCGCAACTATGGCTACACCTTC | CASSKVQGDRNYGYTF
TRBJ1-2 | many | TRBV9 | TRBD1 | TGTGCCAGCAGCCTAGAATGGACAGGGTGGGATGGCTACACCTTC | CASSLEWTGWDGYTF
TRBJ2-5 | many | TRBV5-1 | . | TGCGCCAGCAGCTTTACCGGGGAGGAGACCCAGTACTTC | CASSFTGEETQYF
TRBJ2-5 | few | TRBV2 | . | TGTGCCAGCAGTCCGGAGGGATGGGAGACCCAGTACTTC | CASSPEGWETQYF
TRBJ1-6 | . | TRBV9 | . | TGTGCCAGCAGCGTTCGACAAGGGGGGGATTCACCCCTCCACTTT | CASSVRQGGDSPLHF
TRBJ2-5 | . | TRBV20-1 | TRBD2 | TGCAGTGCCATACTAGCGGGGGGCAACCAAGAGACCCAGTACTTC | CSAILAGGNQETQYF
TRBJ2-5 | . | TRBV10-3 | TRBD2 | TGTGCCATCAGTGATTTGACTAGCGGGGTTGGAGAGACCCAGTACTTC | CAISDLTSGVGETQYF
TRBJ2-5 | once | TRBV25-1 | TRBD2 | TGCGCCAGCAGTGAATATCGGGGACTAGCGGGGGCTCAAGAGACCCAGTACTTC | CASSEYRGLAGAQETQYF
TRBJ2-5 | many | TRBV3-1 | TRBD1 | TGTGCCAGCAGCCCCGGGACAGGGGAGGAAGAGACCCAGTACTTC | CASSPGTGEEETQYF
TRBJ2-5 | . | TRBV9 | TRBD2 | TGTGCCAGCAGCGTAGAGACGGGGGGGCCTTGGGAGACCCAGTACTTC | CASSVETGGPWETQYF
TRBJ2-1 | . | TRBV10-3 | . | TGTGCCAGCAGTCGGACCTCTGGGCGGGGTATGGGGAATGAGCAGTTCTTC | CASSRTSGRGMGNEQFF